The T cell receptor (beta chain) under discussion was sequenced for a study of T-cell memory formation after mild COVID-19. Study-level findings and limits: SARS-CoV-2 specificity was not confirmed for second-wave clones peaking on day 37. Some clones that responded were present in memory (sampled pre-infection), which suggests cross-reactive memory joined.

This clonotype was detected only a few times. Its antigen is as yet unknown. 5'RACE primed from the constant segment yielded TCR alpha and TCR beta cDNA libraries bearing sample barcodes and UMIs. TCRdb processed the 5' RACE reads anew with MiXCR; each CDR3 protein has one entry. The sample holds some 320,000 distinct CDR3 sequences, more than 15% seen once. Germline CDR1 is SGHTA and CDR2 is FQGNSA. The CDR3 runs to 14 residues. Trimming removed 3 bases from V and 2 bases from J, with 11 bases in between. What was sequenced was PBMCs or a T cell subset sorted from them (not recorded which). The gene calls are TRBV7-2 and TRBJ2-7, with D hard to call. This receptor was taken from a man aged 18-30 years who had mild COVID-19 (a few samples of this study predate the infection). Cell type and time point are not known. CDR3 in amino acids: CASSFRQSTYEQYF. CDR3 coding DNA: TGTGCCAGCAGCTTTCGGCAGTCTACCTACGAGCAGTACTTC.